The clone carrying this T cell receptor beta chain showed up many times. Antigen: not known. The lymph nodes were axillary draining lymph nodes from breast cancer patients. TCRdb redid the calling of the multiplex PCR reads with MiXCR, one entry per CDR3 protein. The table shows fewer than 150,000 distinct CDR3 sequences, with about 20% occurring only once. CDR3 length: 14 amino acids. Trimming took 3 bases from V and 8 from J; bases not matched to a gene: 7. Germline V lookup: CDR1 SGHRS, CDR2 YFSETQ. This record belongs to a study of breast tumors, draining lymph nodes, adjacent tissues. Study results and caveats: Tumors had less TCR diversity than lymph nodes, more than nontumor tissue. Data fit most tumor T cells coming from lymph node, expanding in tumor. Tumor T cell lymph node origin was a supported hypothesis, not proven.

This sequence joins TRBV5-1 and TRBJ1-4, with 7 positions matching TRBD1. Material: axillary lymph node tissue. The sequence derives from a female donor with breast cancer. Some clones in this sample may be carry-over from other donors' samples. For the CDR3, the DNA is TGCGCCAGCAGCTCCAGGGGGGACGAGGAAAAACTGTTTTTT. This encodes CASSSRGDEEKLFF.